The T cell receptor (beta chain) described here comes from a study of T cell responses to AZD1222 COVID-19 vaccine. The repertoire was sequenced with immunoSEQ multiplex PCR; TCRdb's copy has only in-frame clones and lacks some. The sample shows some 50,000 clones, about 88% of them seen only once. This clone was seen a single time. Its matching antigen is unknown. Study-level results: Sampling that yielded the repertoires occurred only after the peak T cell response. At baseline, seropositivity was found in only a handful of AZD1222 recipients.

This CDR3 is built from 14 residues. Deletions cut 0 bases from V and 8 bases from J, with 13 bases between. Germline values: CDR1 LGHDT, CDR2 YNNKEL (reference sequence). The starting material was peripheral blood, obtained 28 days after the second AZD1222 dose. This sequence joins TRBV3-1 (or the pseudogene TRBV3-2) and TRBJ1-1; D unclear. This receptor was obtained from an adult who received the AZD1222 COVID-19 vaccine. The CDR3 region has the DNA TGTGCCAGCAGCCAAGAGGTTCGAGGAGGGGAAGCTTTCTTT. Encoded protein: CASSQEVRGGEAFF.